These 30 T cell receptor beta chains came from one sample sequenced in a study of shared T cell receptors in the human thymus. The repertoire was sequenced with immunoSEQ multiplex PCR; TCRdb's copy has only in-frame clones and lacks some. Found here are approximately 490,000 clones, about four fifths of them singletons; the top ten hold 0.013%. These data were also filed under a second study, of human thymus T cells.

Source material: thymocytes. The receptors were gathered from a boy under three years old with a congenital heart defect.

The chain carries TRBV25-1 and TRBJ2-3; 8 bases line up with TRBD2. From germline, CDR1 is MGHDK and CDR2 SYGVNS. The ends lost 3 bases at V and 0 bases at J; junction bases unmatched: 11. This CDR3 is built from 18 residues. The CDR3 loop reads CASSDWGEVAGSTDTQYF. CDR3 nucleotides: TGTGCCAGCAGTGACTGGGGAGAGGTAGCGGGAAGCACAGATACGCAGTATTTT.

The V gene is TRBV29-1, the J gene TRBJ1-1; 9 nucleotides agree with TRBD1. CDR1 and CDR2 from the germline V gene are SQVTM and ANQGSEA. The CDR3 runs 16 residues. The V and J ends lost 2 bases and 0 bases, in that order; junction bases with no gene match: 7. CDR3 sequence (DNA): TGCAGCGTTGAAATAAGGGACAGGGAAATGAACACTGAAGCTTTCTTT. Protein: CSVEIRDREMNTEAFF.

The chain is built from TRBV11-3 and TRBJ2-3; 7 bases match TRBD2. After removal of 2 bases from V and 2 bases from J, the junction contained 7 bases not matched to a gene. Germline V gives CDR1 SGHNT, CDR2 YENEEA. The CDR3 length is 16 residues. The CDR3 here is CASSLSGRPPTDTQYF. The DNA for the CDR3 is TGTGCCAGCAGCTTATCCGGGAGGCCCCCCACAGATACGCAGTATTTT. Filled out from reference TRBV11-3 and TRBJ2-3, the complete variable domain reads EAGVVQSPRYKIIEKKQPVAFWCNPISGHNTLYWYLQNLGQGPELLIRYENEEAVDDSQLPKDRFSAERLKGVDSTLKIQPAELGDSAVYLCASSLSGRPPTDTQYFGPGTRLTVL.

This clone was counted a single time. The gene calls are TRBV10-1 and TRBJ2-1; D is undetermined. The V gene's germline CDR1 is WNHNN and CDR2 SYGVQD (reference sequence). Trimming took 7 bases from V and 8 from J, leaving 6 bases between them. The CDR3 extends over 10 amino acids. CDR3 sequence reads: CASIRDEQFF. Here the CDR3 DNA reads TGCGCCAGCATCCGGGATGAGCAGTTCTTC.

The rearrangement joins TRBV2 to TRBJ1-1; D unresolved. This CDR3 spans 11 amino acids. The V end was cut by 2 bases, the J end by 7 bases, with 5 bases between. CDR1 is SNHLY and CDR2 is FYNNEI in the germline V gene. CDR3 DNA sequence: TGTGCCAGCAGTGAACAGGATGAAGCTTTCTTT. The encoded protein is CASSEQDEAFF.

This clone was observed a few times. This rearrangement joins TRBV15 to TRBJ2-1, with 14 bases identical to TRBD2. With 2 bases clipped from V and 0 bases from J, the junction kept 9 bases outside the gene matches. CDR3 length: 20 residues. Germline loops: CDR1 LNHNV, CDR2 YYDKDF (reference sequence). The CDR3 coding sequence is TGTGCCACCAGCAGACGCGGACTAGCGGGAGGTCGTAGCTCCTACAATGAGCAGTTCTTC. Its translation: CATSRRGLAGGRSSYNEQFF.

The rearrangement links TRBV19 to TRBJ2-2; 8 nucleotides agree with TRBD1. Germline V gene data show CDR1 as LNHDA and CDR2 as SQIVND (reference sequence). The length of the CDR3 is 16 residues. V shed 5 bases and J 0 bases; nucleotides not matched to a gene: 5. CDR3 in amino acids: CASSYKDRANTGELFF. CDR3 DNA sequence: TGTGCCAGTAGTTATAAGGACAGGGCGAACACCGGGGAGCTGTTTTTT.

The rearrangement joins TRBV5-1 to TRBJ1-1; the D is unclear. Trimming shortened V by 0 bases and J by 1 base, and 16 bases separated the two germline ends. Germline V CDR1 and CDR2: SGHRS, YFSETQ. This CDR3 contains 17 residues. CDR3 residues: CASSLVNPPERNTEAFF. The CDR3 DNA reads as TGCGCCAGCAGCTTGGTCAACCCCCCGGAGAGGAACACTGAAGCTTTCTTT.

The genes are TRBV6-1 and TRBJ2-7; TRBD1 agrees at 11 bases. V gave up 7 bases and J gave up 4 bases; unmatched junction bases: 9. This CDR3 is 15 amino acids long. Germline CDR1 and CDR2: MNHNS and SASEGT. The CDR3 DNA is TGTGCCAGCATGTCTTCCGGGACAGGGGGGTACGAGCAGTACTTC. It encodes CASMSSGTGGYEQYF.

This clone was counted once. The rearrangement uses TRBV19 and TRBJ2-1, with D possibly TRBD1 on 6 matching bases. The CDR3 has 14 residues. Germline CDR1 is LNHDA and CDR2 is SQIVND (reference sequence). V was cut by 3 bases and J by 5 bases, with 11 bases left in between. This CDR3 is CASSIQQGDNEQFF. As DNA, the CDR3 is TGTGCCAGTAGTATCCAACAGGGCGACAATGAGCAGTTCTTC.

The rearrangement links TRBV6-5 to TRBJ2-3; 7 nucleotides line up with TRBD1. Losses at the gene ends were 6 bases for V and 1 base for J; bases not matched to a gene: 4. The germline CDR1 and CDR2 sequences are MNHEY and SVGAGI. This CDR3 contains 14 residues. Here the CDR3 reads CASRYRGRTDTQYF. In nucleotides, the CDR3 is TGTGCCAGCAGATACAGGGGCCGCACAGATACGCAGTATTTT.

This chain uses TRBV5-1 with TRBJ2-5; TRBD2 aligns across 14 bases. The ends lost 4 bases at V and 5 bases at J; junction bases unmatched: 7. CDR3 length: 16 amino acids. The germline gives CDR1 SGHRS, CDR2 YFSETQ. CDR3 in amino acids: CASSQGTSGSRETQYF. CDR3 nucleotides: TGCGCCAGCAGCCAAGGGACTAGCGGGAGTAGGGAGACCCAGTACTTC.

V gene TRBV5-6 combines with J gene TRBJ2-7; 10 positions match TRBD2. Germline V gene sequence: CDR1 SGHDT, CDR2 YYEEEE. This CDR3 has 14 amino acids. The V segment lost 4 bases and the J segment 5 bases; nucleotides outside the gene matches: 6. The CDR3 here is CASSQIAGGDEQYF. In nucleotides, the CDR3 is TGTGCCAGCAGCCAGATAGCGGGAGGCGACGAGCAGTACTTC. Drawing the rest from reference TRBV5-6 and TRBJ2-7, the complete variable domain is DAGVTQSPTHLIKTRGQQVTLRCSPKSGHDTVSWYQQALGQGPQFIFQYYEEEERQRGNFPDRFSGHQFPNYSSELNVNALLLGDSALYLCASSQIAGGDEQYFGPGTRLTVT.

With regard to this clone: The same CDR3 can be traced to other DNA sequences in this sample. This chain uses TRBV30 with TRBJ1-1; D remains unclear. V was shortened by 0 bases and J by 1 base, with 6 bases between the two germline ends. This CDR3 is 13 amino acids long. Germline CDR1 GTSNPN, CDR2 SVGIG (reference sequence). The CDR3 nucleotides read TGTGCCTGGAGTGTAGCGGGGAACACTGAAGCTTTCTTT. This sequence encodes CAWSVAGNTEAFF.

This chain uses TRBV7-8 with TRBJ2-7; 7 nucleotides match TRBD1. Trimming cost V 5 bases and J 6 bases; bases outside gene matches: 13. The CDR3 sequence is 15 residues long. Germline V lookup: CDR1 SGHVS, CDR2 FQNEAQ. Here the CDR3 reads CASSAEPPGGREQYF. The CDR3 nucleotides read TGTGCCAGCAGCGCGGAACCCCCAGGGGGACGCGAGCAGTACTTC.

The V call is TRBV10-2, the J call TRBJ2-7, with 10 bases fitting TRBD2. The CDR3 totals 15 residues. Losses at the gene ends were 5 bases for V and 7 bases for J; bases not matched to a gene: 11. From germline, CDR1 is WSHSY and CDR2 SAAADI. CDR3 protein: CASSSRPSGSVEQYF. DNA of the CDR3: TGCGCCAGCAGTAGTCGTCCTAGCGGGAGTGTTGAGCAGTACTTC.

V is TRBV12-5 and J is TRBJ2-2, with D maybe TRBD1 (6 bases). The CDR3 covers 19 residues. Trimming stripped 1 base from V and 6 bases from J, with 24 bases between. Germline lookup yields CDR1 LGHNT and CDR2 FRNRAP. The chain's CDR3 is CASGLATQTGSGGAGELFF. CDR3 nucleotide sequence: TGTGCTAGTGGTTTGGCCACCCAAACAGGGTCAGGTGGGGCCGGGGAGCTGTTTTTT.

The rearrangement uses TRBV6-4 and TRBJ1-5; unclear D gene. From germline, CDR1 is MRHNA and CDR2 SNTAGT. The CDR3 sequence is 17 residues long. V lost 0 bases to trimming and J lost 0 bases, with 12 bases between them. The CDR3 here is CASSDSRPPYSNQPQHF. CDR3 in DNA: TGTGCCAGCAGTGACTCGAGGCCCCCGTATAGCAATCAGCCCCAGCATTTT.

The chain joins TRBV27 to TRBJ1-4, with 9 bases that match TRBD1. This CDR3 contains 16 residues. The V gene's germline CDR1 is MNHEY and CDR2 SMNVEV (reference sequence). After removal of 4 bases from V and 0 bases from J, the junction contained 3 bases not matched to a gene. CDR3 residues: CASSWGTGSTNEKLFF. The CDR3 nucleotides read TGTGCCAGCAGTTGGGGGACAGGGTCAACTAATGAAAAACTGTTTTTT.

In its sample, this clone was seen a few times. The V call is TRBV9, the J call TRBJ2-1; possibly TRBD2 for D (6 bases). CDR3 size: 16 residues. The germline V gene encodes CDR1 SGDLS and CDR2 YYNGEE. Trimming shortened V by 0 bases and J by 8 bases, and 18 bases separated the two germline ends. For the CDR3, the DNA is TGTGCCAGCAGCGTAGACCGGGAGAGTGGTTGGGATGAGCAGTTCTTC. Its translation: CASSVDRESGWDEQFF. The full variable domain, rest sourced from reference TRBV9 and TRBJ2-1, is DSGVTQTPKHLITATGQRVTLRCSPRSGDLSVYWYQQSLDQGLQFLIQYYNGEERAKGNILERFSAQQFPDLHSELNLSSLELGDSALYFCASSVDRESGWDEQFFGPGTRLTVL.

This clone was recorded a few times. The gene calls are TRBV27 and TRBJ2-7; D is perhaps TRBD1 (6 bases). The CDR3 covers 13 residues. V dropped 3 bases and J dropped 5 bases, with 11 bases sitting between them. The germline V gene has CDR1 MNHEY and CDR2 SMNVEV (reference sequence). The CDR3 DNA reads as TGTGCCAGCAGTTTTACAGGGTACCACGAGCAGTACTTC. This encodes CASSFTGYHEQYF.

DNA of the CDR3: TGTGCCAGCAGTGATGGGGGACTACCGGTTGAGACCCAGTACTTC. Its translation: CASSDGGLPVETQYF. The chain links TRBV2 to TRBJ2-5; 7 nucleotides align to TRBD2. V lost 3 bases, J lost 5 bases, and 9 bases stayed unmatched. This CDR3 spans 15 amino acids. Germline V gives CDR1 SNHLY, CDR2 FYNNEI.

The genes are TRBV7-2 and TRBJ2-1, with 7 bases identical to TRBD2. V shed 8 bases, J shed 5 bases, and the junction held 6 bases outside the gene matches. The CDR3 has 13 residues. Germline assignment: CDR1 SGHTA and CDR2 FQGNSA. CDR3 protein: CASPAGANNEQFF. CDR3 DNA: TGTGCCAGCCCTGCGGGAGCCAACAATGAGCAGTTCTTC.

The sample holds a few counts of this clone. The rearrangement uses TRBV5-6 and TRBJ2-2, with D possibly TRBD1 on 5 matching bases. The ends were cut back, 1 base at V and 0 bases at J, with 10 bases in the middle. Per the germline V gene, CDR1 is SGHDT and CDR2 is YYEEEE. The CDR3 covers 16 residues. In DNA form, the CDR3 reads TGTGCCAGCAGCTTGATTGGGGCCCCGAACACCGGGGAGCTGTTTTTT. Translated: CASSLIGAPNTGELFF.

The chain combines TRBV27 with TRBJ2-3; 12 bases line up with TRBD1. This CDR3 is 16 amino acids long. Germline-derived CDR1 and CDR2 are MNHEY and SMNVEV (reference sequence). V lost 4 bases and J lost 1; bases outside the gene matches: 3. CDR3 bases: TGTGCCAGCAGTTCGGGACAGGGGGCACGCACAGATACGCAGTATTTT. Translation gives CASSSGQGARTDTQYF.

This sequence joins TRBV29-1 and TRBJ2-1; 8 positions match TRBD2. V trimming: 5 bases; J trimming: 7 bases; junction bases outside the gene matches: 13. The CDR3 totals 15 residues. CDR1 and CDR2 from the germline V gene are SQVTM and ANQGSEA. CDR3 sequence reads: CSVSLFGRGGNEQFF. The CDR3 bases are TGCAGCGTTTCCCTCTTTGGTCGGGGGGGGAATGAGCAGTTCTTC.

This clone was recorded once. This chain joins TRBV19 and TRBJ1-2; D is unclear. Deletions cut 0 bases from V and 5 bases from J, with 7 bases between. Germline V gives CDR1 LNHDA, CDR2 SQIVND (reference sequence). This CDR3 has 13 amino acids. CDR3 coding DNA: TGTGCCAGTAGTATAGATCCAGAATATGGCTACACCTTC. Translation gives CASSIDPEYGYTF.

The genes are TRBV19 and TRBJ2-7; 15 bases are shared with TRBD2. The CDR3 totals 13 residues. The V gene's germline CDR1 is LNHDA and CDR2 SQIVND (reference sequence). V lost 8 bases and J lost 6; bases outside the gene matches: 2. As DNA, the CDR3 is TGTGCCAGTCGGGGACTAGCGGGAGGCGAGCAGTACTTC. Its translation: CASRGLAGGEQYF. Full variable domain (outside the CDR3, taken from reference TRBV19 and TRBJ2-7): DGGITQSPKYLFRKEGQNVTLSCEQNLNHDAMYWYRQDPGQGLRLIYYSQIVNDFQKGDIAEGYSVSREKKESFPLTVTSAQKNPTAFYLCASRGLAGGEQYFGPGTRLTVT.

The J gene is TRBJ2-2, the V gene TRBV2; perhaps TRBD2 as D (6 bases). Trimming took 4 bases from V and 3 from J, leaving 18 bases between them. The CDR3 sequence is 17 residues long. Germline values: CDR1 SNHLY, CDR2 FYNNEI. CDR3 in amino acids: CASSGGTGGLDTGELFF. DNA of the CDR3: TGTGCCAGCAGTGGCGGTACCGGGGGATTGGACACCGGGGAGCTGTTTTTT.

The rearrangement joins TRBV18 to TRBJ2-7, with 9 bases aligning to TRBD2. V was clipped by 2 bases and J by 2 bases; unmatched bases: 7. There are 16 residues in the CDR3. Per the germline V gene, CDR1 is KGHSH and CDR2 is LQKENI. For the CDR3, the DNA is TGTGCCAGCTCACCAGCCTCTAGCGGGACCCCCTACGAGCAGTACTTC. Protein sequence: CASSPASSGTPYEQYF.